The 9 T cell receptor beta chains below were found in one sample sequenced in a study of regulatory T cells in long-lasting Graves disease. Arm-PCR of CDR3 regions with iRepertoire HTBI primers generated TCR beta libraries. TCRdb reanalysed the multiplex PCR reads using MiXCR and keeps one entry per CDR3 protein. Of more than 400,000 distinct CDR3 sequences in the sample, around 15% were seen once. Time point specified: newly diagnosed GD, antithyroid drugs for less than 3 months. PBMC-derived RNA was used for the TCR library. These data were also filed under a second study, of T cells in Graves' hyperthyroidism and ophthalmopathy.

The specimen was peripheral blood mononuclear cells (PBMCs), collected at new diagnosis, from a patient treated with antithyroid drugs. The receptors stem from a man between 35 and 55 years old with Graves disease.

The chain combines TRBV9 with TRBJ1-4; 7 bases map to TRBD1. The V and J ends lost 4 bases and 6 bases, in that order; junction bases with no gene match: 9. Germline lookup yields CDR1 SGDLS and CDR2 YYNGEE. This CDR3 comprises 15 residues. CDR3 region: CASSLQGRGHEKLFF. In DNA, the CDR3 is TGTGCCAGCAGCCTTCAAGGAAGGGGGCATGAAAAACTGTTTTTT.

This clonotype was counted ten times or more. The chain joins TRBV5-6 to TRBJ1-4, with 10 bases identical to TRBD1. Germline trimming cut 1 base from V and 17 bases from J; bases unmatched to any gene: 8. CDR1 and CDR2 (germline): SGHDT, YYEEEE. The CDR3 runs to 13 residues. Written as DNA, the CDR3 is TGTGCCAGCAGCTTGCCGACAGGGGGCGGCGAATTTTTT. Residues: CASSLPTGGGEFF.

At least ten counts were recorded for this clonotype. The V gene is TRBV11-2, the J gene TRBJ2-7, with a tentative D call TRBD1 (5 bases). The V end lost 0 bases, the J end lost 4 bases, and 7 bases lay between the germline ends. The CDR3 consists of 13 residues. CDR1 is SGHAT and CDR2 is FQNNGV in the germline V gene. The CDR3 sequence is CASSLDPGYEQYF. In nucleotides, the CDR3 is TGTGCCAGCAGCTTAGACCCAGGGTACGAGCAGTACTTC. Full variable domain (outside the CDR3, taken from reference TRBV11-2 and TRBJ2-7): EAGVAQSPRYKIIEKRQSVAFWCNPISGHATLYWYQQILGQGPKLLIQFQNNGVVDDSQLPKDRFSAERLKGVDSTLKIQPAKLEDSAVYLCASSLDPGYEQYFGPGTRLTVT.

Many counts were recorded for this clonotype. CDR3 sequence: CASSQVLGQNYEQYF. The CDR3 nucleotides are TGTGCCAGCAGCCAAGTATTAGGGCAAAACTACGAGCAGTACTTC. The chain is built from TRBV14 and TRBJ2-7; unclear D gene. The CDR3 is made up of 15 amino acids. Trimming took off 1 base at V and 3 bases at J, with 13 bases between the two ends. The germline V gene has CDR1 SGHDN and CDR2 FVKESK.

This clonotype showed up many times. The V and J genes are TRBV24-1 and TRBJ2-1; D might be TRBD2 (5 bases). CDR3 length: 13 amino acids. Trimming removed 9 bases at V and 0 bases at J, with 8 bases between. Germline lookup yields CDR1 KGHDR and CDR2 SFDVKD. The CDR3 sequence is CATQEASYNEQFF. As DNA, the CDR3 is TGTGCCACCCAGGAGGCCTCCTACAATGAGCAGTTCTTC.

The V and J genes are TRBV29-1 and TRBJ1-1; maybe TRBD1 (5 bases). The V end lost 6 bases, the J end lost 0 bases, and 8 bases lay between the germline ends. Germline CDR1 reads SQVTM; CDR2 reads ANQGSEA. The CDR3 has 12 amino acids. The CDR3 loop is CSVKTVNTEAFF. CDR3 coding DNA: TGCAGCGTGAAGACAGTGAACACTGAAGCTTTCTTT.

Concerning this clonotype: This likely reflects a read error, since a far larger clone is one base away. The chain is built from TRBV7-9 and TRBJ2-1; TRBD2 aligns across 10 bases. The germline CDR1 and CDR2 sequences are SEHNR and FQNEAQ (reference sequence). With 5 bases clipped from V and 5 bases from J, the junction kept 12 bases outside the gene matches. This CDR3 is built from 17 residues. For the CDR3, the DNA is TGTGCCAGCAGCACCAGGACTAGCGGAGTTGGAAACAATGAGCAGTTCTTC. It is translated as CASSTRTSGVGNNEQFF.

The chain is built from TRBV28 and TRBJ1-2, with D hard to call. Germline V gives CDR1 MDHEN, CDR2 SYDVKM. This CDR3 has 12 amino acids. Trimming took off 5 bases at V and 3 bases at J, with 7 bases between the two ends. The CDR3 loop is CASSPTYYGYTF. CDR3 bases: TGTGCCAGCAGTCCAACTTACTATGGCTACACCTTC.

This clonotype was observed a few times. This chain links TRBV29-1 with TRBJ2-7; no firm D call. Germline assignment: CDR1 SQVTM and CDR2 ANQGSEA. This CDR3 has 13 amino acids. Trimming removed 4 bases from V and 3 bases from J, with 13 bases in between. The CDR3 nucleotides are TGCAGCGTTGTGGGCGACTCCCTCTACGAGCAGTACTTC. It translates to CSVVGDSLYEQYF.